This is a list of T cell receptor beta chains from one sample in a study of T cells after yellow fever vaccination. TCRdb re-derived calls from the 5' RACE reads in MiXCR, one entry per CDR3 protein. Of just under 600,000 distinct CDR3 sequences listed, 13% are singletons. The sample in question was PBMCs, obtained on the day of the yellow fever booster vaccination. All receptors come from a young man who received the YFV17D yellow fever vaccine. The CDR3 runs from the conserved cysteine through the conserved F or W. The D gene is left open where the match is weak. Clone sizes are given selectively: once, few, many, or a class where the clone is expanded.

d_call | clone_size | j_call | v_call | cdr3_nt | cdr3_aa
TRBD1 | - | TRBJ2-3 | TRBV18 | TGTGCCAGCTCACCTGGGACAGGGCAGTATTTT | CASSPGTGQYF
TRBD1 | - | TRBJ2-7 | TRBV3-1 | TGTGCCAGCACCTCTTGGACAGGGTCATCCTACGAGCAGTACTTC | CASTSWTGSSYEQYF
- | - | TRBJ2-1 | TRBV5-1 | TGCGCCAGCAGCTTGGCGGGGCAGAGCTCCTACAATGAGCAGTTCTTC | CASSLAGQSSYNEQFF
TRBD2 | few | TRBJ2-5 | TRBV7-3 | TGTGCCAGCAGCTTGGTAGGGACTAGCGGGATCGGTCGGGAGACCCAGTACTTC | CASSLVGTSGIGRETQYF
- | - | TRBJ2-5 | TRBV19 | TGTGCCAGTAGTATCAGAAAAGAGACCCAGTACTTC | CASSIRKETQYF
TRBD2 | - | TRBJ2-1 | TRBV7-2 | TGTGCCAGCAGCCCGGTCGCGGGAGGGCCTGGGGAGCAGTTCTTC | CASSPVAGGPGEQFF
TRBD2 | few | TRBJ2-3 | TRBV5-4 | TGTGCCAGCAGCCGCCCTGGGACTAGCGACACAGATACGCAGTATTTT | CASSRPGTSDTDTQYF
- | - | TRBJ1-2 | TRBV20-1 | TGCAGTGCTAGAAGGCCGGGAGGGGTGAGTGGCTACACCTTC | CSARRPGGVSGYTF
- | - | TRBJ2-1 | TRBV15 | TGTGCCACCAGCAGCCCCCGTGGGTACAATGAGCAGTTCTTC | CATSSPRGYNEQFF
- | - | TRBJ1-5 | TRBV19 | TGTGCCAGTAGTAGGCAGAGACCTAACAATCAGCCCCAGCATTTT | CASSRQRPNNQPQHF
- | few | TRBJ1-1 | TRBV12-3/TRBV12-4 | TGTGCCAGCAGTGGGGGGGGGCAAATCACTGAAGCTTTCTTT | CASSGGGQITEAFF
- | - | TRBJ2-5 | TRBV29-1 | TGCAGCGTAAATCTGTCCGAGACCCAGTACTTC | CSVNLSETQYF
TRBD2 | few | TRBJ2-1 | TRBV7-2 | TGTGCCAGCAGCTTACTAGCGGGACACGTCAATGAGCAGTTCTTC | CASSLLAGHVNEQFF
- | - | TRBJ1-3 | TRBV12-3/TRBV12-4 | TGTGCCACCTCGCCGGCGCAAGGAAACACCATATATTTT | CATSPAQGNTIYF
- | few | TRBJ2-3 | TRBV6-5 | TGTGCCAGCAGCTACTTTCCGGATACGCAGTATTTT | CASSYFPDTQYF
- | - | TRBJ2-1 | TRBV5-1 | TGCGCCAGCAGCTTGGCTCCGGGGGACGAGCAGTTCTTC | CASSLAPGDEQFF
- | few | TRBJ1-4 | TRBV9 | TGTGCCAGCAGCGGGGACCCTAATGAAAAACTGTTTTTT | CASSGDPNEKLFF
- | few | TRBJ1-3 | TRBV4-3 | TGCGCCAGCAGCCCATCAATCGGAAACACCATATATTTT | CASSPSIGNTIYF
- | - | TRBJ1-3 | TRBV20-1 | TGCAGTGCTAGAGATAGGAACTCTGGAAACACCATATATTTT | CSARDRNSGNTIYF
- | - | TRBJ2-1 | TRBV12-3/TRBV12-4 | TGTGCCAGCAGTCCCCCGGGGTTCTACAATGAGCAGTTCTTC | CASSPPGFYNEQFF
- | few | TRBJ2-3 | TRBV15 | TGTGCCACCAGCAGAGACCTAGATTATGCAGATACGCAGTATTTT | CATSRDLDYADTQYF
- | - | TRBJ1-2 | TRBV25-1 | TGTGCCAGCAGTGGACTTGTGGGGCAAGCTAACTATGGCTACACCTTC | CASSGLVGQANYGYTF
TRBD2 | many | TRBJ2-7 | TRBV27 | TGTGCCAGCAGTTATAGCGGGAGGGCTTACGAGCAGTACTTC | CASSYSGRAYEQYF
TRBD1 | few | TRBJ2-7 | TRBV5-1 | TGCGCCAGCAGCTTGGTTGGGACAGCCAACGAGCAGTACTTC | CASSLVGTANEQYF
TRBD2 | few | TRBJ2-7 | TRBV28 | TGTGCCAGCACCAGCCCGGGGACTAGCGACAAACCGGACGGTAGCTCCTACGAGCAGTACTTC | CASTSPGTSDKPDGSSYEQYF
- | - | TRBJ2-3 | TRBV13 | TGTGCCAGCAGCAACACAGGGACGATCACAGATACGCAGTATTTT | CASSNTGTITDTQYF
- | - | TRBJ1-1 | TRBV7-2 | TGTGCCAGCAGCTTAATGGGTTTGGACAGTGGCACTGAAGCTTTCTTT | CASSLMGLDSGTEAFF
TRBD2 | once | TRBJ2-1 | TRBV5-5 | TGTGCCAGCAGCCGCGGACTAGTCTGCTACAATGAGCAGTTCTTC | CASSRGLVCYNEQFF
- | few | TRBJ2-2 | TRBV3-1 | TGTGCCAGTTGCGGGGAGCTGTTTTTT | CASCGELFF
- | - | TRBJ2-3 | TRBV4-3 | TGCGCCAGCAGCCAGGTGGTAAGCGGGCGAAACACAGATACGCAGTATTTT | CASSQVVSGRNTDTQYF
- | few | TRBJ2-2 | TRBV7-8 | TGTGCCAGCAGCTTGGATGAGGAGGGCCCTTACACCGGGGAGCTGTTTTTT | CASSLDEEGPYTGELFF
- | once | TRBJ2-3 | TRBV28 | TGTGCCAGCAACGAGGTTCAGGGATCAGATACGCAGTATTTT | CASNEVQGSDTQYF
- | many | TRBJ2-1 | TRBV29-1 | TGCAGCGTTGGAGGAGGGTTAGGACTCTCCTACAATGAGCAGTTCTTC | CSVGGGLGLSYNEQFF
TRBD2 | - | TRBJ2-7 | TRBV19 | TGTGCCAGTAGTATTACGGGAGCGGGACTCACTGGGGAGCAGTACTTC | CASSITGAGLTGEQYF
- | few | TRBJ2-1 | TRBV29-1 | TGCAGCGTTACGGGAACGGGCTCCTACAATGAGCAGTTCTTC | CSVTGTGSYNEQFF
- | few | TRBJ2-7 | TRBV5-1 | TGCGCCAGCGGACGGACCTCAGGGGTCTCCTACGAGCAGTACTTC | CASGRTSGVSYEQYF
- | - | TRBJ2-5 | TRBV20-1 | TGCAGTGCTAGAGGATTGCCGGGTGTAGGCGAGGTCCAAGAGACCCAGTACTTC | CSARGLPGVGEVQETQYF